The source of this T cell receptor (beta chain) is a study of CD8+ T cells in alopecia areata. Extracted RNA was reverse transcribed, and the resulting cDNA served as sequencing template. Assay used: immunoSEQ multiplex PCR; TCRdb lists only in-frame clones, some missing. The sample holds some 200,000 clones; approximately 59% are singletons and the top ten take about 15%. V lost 2 bases, J lost 12 bases, and 17 bases lay in between. The CDR3 consists of 15 residues. Germline V gene lookup returns CDR1 SGHVS and CDR2 FNYEAQ. Alopecia areata patients provided lesional scalp punch biopsies and peripheral blood, both collected for the study.

V usage is TRBV7-6 and J usage is TRBJ1-6; D is perhaps TRBD1 (6 bases). The material sequenced was CD4+ T cells sorted from blood, taken at week 0. This TCR was sampled from a human donor with alopecia areata. CDR3 in amino acids: CASSLSSGMGQPLHF. CDR3 DNA: TGTGCCAGCAGCTTATCTTCCGGGATGGGACAACCCCTCCACTTT.